Given below is one T cell receptor (beta chain) in context. The sample is drawn from a study of blood T cell repertoires in COVID-19. About the study: Italy, Spain and the United States were the sources of the convalescent and acute COVID-19 samples. In each case, the material was cDNA or gDNA derived from T cells, B-cell-depleted T cells, or PBMCs.

Authors' data handling: Researchers report that nucleated cell counts were estimated from reference gene primer amplification. Method: immunoSEQ multiplex PCR; TCRdb's copy keeps in-frame clones and lacks some. Clonal size and the V and J genes are those of that table, whereas D and trimming came from the DNA. The repertoire consists of roughly 120,000 clones, with about 86% occurring once and the leading ten covering 0.88%. Germline lookup yields CDR1 MNHNS and CDR2 SASEGT. The CDR3 covers 17 residues. Trimming removed 4 bases from V and 2 bases from J; junction bases left unmatched: 11. Sequenced material: peripheral blood. The source is a woman aged 45-65 years with active or convalescent COVID-19. V and J are TRBV6-1 and TRBJ2-1; TRBD2 agrees at 7 bases. The chain's CDR3 is CASSGVGERGPYNEQFF. The DNA of the CDR3 is TGTGCCAGCAGTGGCGTCGGGGAGCGGGGTCCCTACAATGAGCAGTTCTTC.